The 25 T cell receptor beta chains reported below all come from one sample, sequenced in a study of lymphopenia after photon versus proton radiotherapy. Data came from immunoSEQ multiplex PCR; TCRdb stores just in-frame clones and leaves some out. Here the sample spans tens of thousands of clones, about 86% being singletons. The sequencing here drew on peripheral blood, taken from a patient treated with proton-based radiotherapy. The receptors stem from a woman in her 70s with pancreatic cancer. Some clones in this sample may be carry-over from other donors' samples.

This chain uses TRBV10-3 with TRBJ1-2; no firm D call. Between the trimmed V and J ends, which lost 3 bases and 4 bases, there was a span of 12 bases. The CDR3 extends over 14 amino acids. Germline V gene lookup returns CDR1 ENHRY and CDR2 SYGVKD. In DNA, the CDR3 is TGTGCCATCAGTGAAGAAGCACAGCTCTATGGCTACACCTTC. This sequence encodes CAISEEAQLYGYTF.

This sequence joins TRBV19 and TRBJ2-1, with D maybe TRBD2 (5 bases). V was trimmed by 1 base and J by 5 bases, leaving 12 bases between them. The CDR3 covers 15 residues. CDR1 is LNHDA and CDR2 is SQIVND in the germline V gene (reference sequence). Here the CDR3 reads CASSIAGRTDNEQFF. The CDR3 DNA follows: TGTGCCAGTAGTATAGCGGGAAGGACTGACAATGAGCAGTTCTTC.

This chain connects TRBV5-1 to TRBJ1-3, with D uncertain. CDR1 and CDR2 (germline): SGHRS, YFSETQ. Trimming took 4 bases from V and 2 from J, leaving 7 bases between them. The CDR3 has 13 amino acids. In nucleotides, the CDR3 is TGCGCCAGCAGCCCGGAGCCTGGAAACACCATATATTTT. It yields the protein CASSPEPGNTIYF.

V gene TRBV5-4 combines with J gene TRBJ1-3, with D perhaps matching TRBD1 (6 bases). Deletions cut 0 bases from V and 4 bases from J, with 11 bases between. CDR3 length: 15 amino acids. Per the germline V gene, CDR1 is SGHNT and CDR2 is YYREEE (reference sequence). The chain's CDR3 is CASSLAGTHGNTIYF. DNA for the CDR3: TGTGCCAGCAGCTTGGCCGGGACACACGGAAACACCATATATTTT.

This chain connects TRBV25-1 to TRBJ2-2; no reliable D call. The CDR3 extends over 17 amino acids. V was pared by 2 bases and J by 1 base, with 14 bases between. Germline CDR1 is MGHDK and CDR2 is SYGVNS. The CDR3, as DNA: TGTGCCAGCAGTGAAATTCGGTTCGGGTGGAACACCGGGGAGCTGTTTTTT. Translation: CASSEIRFGWNTGELFF.

V is TRBV7-9 and J is TRBJ2-5; D remains ambiguous. Gene TRBJ2-7 matches the end of the DNA better, so the J call may be wrong. The CDR3 length is 13 residues. CDR1 is SEHNR, CDR2 FQNEAQ, per germline (reference sequence). CDR3 loop: CASSAENFYEQYF. The CDR3 region has the DNA TGTGCCAGCAGCGCAGAGAACTTCTACGAGCAGTACTTC.

The J gene is TRBJ2-1, the V gene TRBV19; the match to TRBD1 covers 11 bases. The CDR3 covers 14 residues. V gave up 4 bases and J gave up 7 bases; unmatched junction bases: 3. Germline CDR1 reads LNHDA; CDR2 reads SQIVND (reference sequence). The CDR3 DNA reads TGTGCCAGTAGTAGCGGACAGGGGGCTAATGAGCAGTTCTTC. Translation: CASSSGQGANEQFF.

The chain combines TRBV6-4 with TRBJ2-1, with D tentatively TRBD2 (5 bases). Germline values: CDR1 MRHNA, CDR2 SNTAGT. The V gene lost 0 bases and the J gene lost 0 bases, with 9 bases spanning the gap. The CDR3 is 16 residues long. The DNA of the CDR3 is TGTGCCAGCAGTGACTCCACCCGGGGCTCCTACAATGAGCAGTTCTTC. Protein product: CASSDSTRGSYNEQFF.

This clone was seen only a few times. The chain combines TRBV5-1 with TRBJ2-7; perhaps D is TRBD1 or TRBD2 (5 bases each). The V gene lost 4 bases and the J gene lost 4 bases, with 12 bases spanning the gap. The CDR3 is 13 amino acids. From germline, CDR1 is SGHRS and CDR2 YFSETQ. CDR3 nucleotide sequence: TGCGCCAGCAGCCGGGACGGGTTTTACGAGCAGTACTTC. The encoded protein is CASSRDGFYEQYF.

The genes are TRBV7-9 and TRBJ2-7; 11 bases map to TRBD2. Germline V gene sequence: CDR1 SEHNR, CDR2 FQNEAQ (reference sequence). CDR3 length: 14 amino acids. The J segment lost 7 bases and the V segment lost 5 bases, leaving 7 bases of the junction unmatched. In DNA, the CDR3 is TGTGCCAGCAGCACACTAGCGGGAGAGGGTGAGCAGTACTTC. Protein: CASSTLAGEGEQYF.

The V call is TRBV7-9, the J call TRBJ2-7, with 9 bases aligning to TRBD2. Germline-derived CDR1 and CDR2 are SEHNR and FQNEAQ (reference sequence). The V segment lost 2 bases and the J segment 6 bases; nucleotides outside the gene matches: 5. The CDR3 runs 14 residues. The chain's CDR3 is CASSLTSGRGEQYF. CDR3 DNA sequence: TGTGCCAGCAGCTTAACTAGCGGGCGCGGCGAGCAGTACTTC.

V gene TRBV14 combines with J gene TRBJ2-7; 11 bases align to TRBD2. The germline V gene has CDR1 SGHDN and CDR2 FVKESK. This CDR3 region has 15 residues. Trimming took 4 bases from V and 6 from J; bases not matched to a gene: 8. This CDR3 reads CASSLLAGGPIEQYF. The CDR3 DNA reads as TGTGCCAGCAGCCTTTTAGCGGGAGGGCCGATCGAGCAGTACTTC.

A single count supports this clone. The rearrangement links TRBV27 to TRBJ1-1; tentative D call: TRBD1 (5 bases). This CDR3 comprises 12 residues. The germline V gene encodes CDR1 MNHEY and CDR2 SMNVEV (reference sequence). V lost 6 bases, J lost 6 bases, and 11 bases lay in between. As DNA, the CDR3 is TGTGCCAGCAGAACCCAGGGTTCTGAAGCTTTCTTT. This codes for CASRTQGSEAFF.

The rearrangement links TRBV25-1 to TRBJ1-5; 8 nucleotides agree with TRBD1. The V gene end was trimmed by 5 bases and the J gene end by 5 bases; junction bases not matched to a gene: 11. The CDR3 totals 16 residues. CDR1 and CDR2 from the germline V gene are MGHDK and SYGVNS. The CDR3 region is CASSPTQGAQDQPQHF. DNA for the CDR3: TGTGCCAGCAGTCCAACCCAGGGGGCCCAGGATCAGCCCCAGCATTTT.

This clone was detected only once. This chain uses TRBV28 with TRBJ2-1; D is possibly TRBD2 (6 bases). Trimming stripped 8 bases from V and 7 bases from J, with 18 bases between. The CDR3 sequence is 14 residues long. The germline gives CDR1 MDHEN, CDR2 SYDVKM. The CDR3 reads CASQIPGLVNEQFF. The CDR3 region has the DNA TGTGCCAGCCAAATTCCGGGACTGGTTAATGAGCAGTTCTTC.

V is TRBV19 and J is TRBJ2-7; TRBD1 matches 7 bases. This CDR3 comprises 13 residues. From germline, CDR1 is LNHDA and CDR2 SQIVND (reference sequence). V trimming: 8 bases; J trimming: 3 bases; junction bases outside the gene matches: 7. The CDR3 sequence: CASQPRQGYEQYF. CDR3 nucleotide sequence: TGTGCCAGTCAGCCCCGACAGGGCTACGAGCAGTACTTC.

The chain is built from TRBV6-5 and TRBJ1-2, with 8 nucleotides matching TRBD1. Germline V gene lookup returns CDR1 MNHEY and CDR2 SVGAGI. The CDR3 runs 14 residues. V trimming: 7 bases; J trimming: 6 bases; junction bases outside the gene matches: 10. CDR3 sequence reads: CASISQGGRNGYTF. The CDR3 DNA reads as TGTGCCAGCATTTCACAGGGGGGGCGCAATGGCTACACCTTC.

The J gene is TRBJ1-5, the V gene TRBV6-5; D remains unclear. The CDR3 is 15 amino acids. Germline CDR1 MNHEY, CDR2 SVGAGI. Trimming took off 0 bases at V and 0 bases at J, with 6 bases between the two ends. CDR3 sequence (DNA): TGTGCCAGCAGTTACTCGAGGTATAGCAATCAGCCCCAGCATTTT. Translation gives CASSYSRYSNQPQHF.

This clone has more than one count but fewer than ten. V and J are TRBV11-2 and TRBJ2-1, with 11 positions matching TRBD2. The CDR3 has 16 residues. Germline V gives CDR1 SGHAT, CDR2 FQNNGV. V trimming: 5 bases; J trimming: 6 bases; junction bases outside the gene matches: 9. The CDR3 coding sequence is TGTGCCAGCAGCGCCCGAATAGCGGGAGGGTCCAATGAGCAGTTCTTC. Its protein product is CASSARIAGGSNEQFF.

The CDR3 sequence: CASSRDSSSYNEQFF. The CDR3 DNA reads TGTGCCAGTAGTAGGGACAGCAGCTCCTACAATGAGCAGTTCTTC. This chain connects TRBV19 to TRBJ2-1; 7 positions agree with TRBD1. The CDR3 has 15 residues. The germline V gene encodes CDR1 LNHDA and CDR2 SQIVND (reference sequence). With V trimmed by 4 bases and J by 0 bases, 3 bases remained unmatched.

The chain combines TRBV19 with TRBJ2-5, with 9 bases aligning to TRBD1. CDR1 LNHDA and CDR2 SQIVND come from the germline V gene (reference sequence). The CDR3 extends over 14 amino acids. V trimming: 5 bases; J trimming: 3 bases; junction bases outside the gene matches: 4. In DNA, the CDR3 is TGTGCCAGTAGTCAGGGACAGGGCAAAGAGACCCAGTACTTC. It specifies CASSQGQGKETQYF.

The chain carries TRBV27 and TRBJ1-4; 8 nucleotides match TRBD1. This CDR3 is 14 amino acids long. Germline CDR1 and CDR2: MNHEY and SMNVEV (reference sequence). The J segment lost 7 bases and the V segment lost 4 bases, leaving 5 bases of the junction unmatched. The CDR3: CASSSSTGVEKLFF. The CDR3 coding sequence is TGTGCCAGCAGTTCCTCGACAGGGGTTGAAAAACTGTTTTTT.

This clone is a singleton in its sample. This chain connects TRBV7-9 to TRBJ2-7; 7 bases are shared with TRBD2. The CDR3 sequence is 13 residues long. Trimming removed 5 bases from V and 3 bases from J; junction bases left unmatched: 4. CDR1 SEHNR and CDR2 FQNEAQ come from the germline V gene (reference sequence). CDR3 protein: CASSTGTIYEQYF. The CDR3 bases are TGTGCCAGCAGCACCGGGACTATCTACGAGCAGTACTTC.

The chain links TRBV18 to TRBJ1-1; D remains unclear. The germline gives CDR1 KGHSH, CDR2 LQKENI. The CDR3 covers 14 residues. V was shortened by 3 bases and J by 3 bases, with 11 bases between the two germline ends. Here the CDR3 DNA reads TGTGCCAGCTCACCCGAGTCGGCCGACACTGAAGCTTTCTTT. Amino acids: CASSPESADTEAFF. Based on the CDR3 plus reference TRBV18 and TRBJ1-1, the full variable domain is NAGVMQNPRHLVRRRGQEARLRCSPMKGHSHVYWYRQLPEEGLKFMVYLQKENIIDESGMPKERFSAEFPKEGPSILRIQQVVRGDSAAYFCASSPESADTEAFFGQGTRLTVV.

A single count supports this clone. The chain has TRBV7-2 and TRBJ2-1; 9 positions match TRBD2. The CDR3 extends over 22 amino acids. The J segment lost 5 bases and the V segment lost 0 bases, leaving 23 bases of the junction unmatched. Germline CDR1 SGHTA, CDR2 FQGNSA. The CDR3 protein is CASSLAPLRRREGLFNNNEQFF. In nucleotides, the CDR3 is TGTGCCAGCAGCTTAGCGCCGCTTAGGAGGCGGGAGGGCCTCTTTAATAACAATGAGCAGTTCTTC.